The 15 T cell receptor beta chains in this list originate from one sample, sequenced in a study of cytomegalovirus exposure and HLA in healthy donors. Repertoires were generated with immunoSEQ multiplex PCR, while TCRdb's copy carries only in-frame clones and drops some. The sample consists of 150,000 to 200,000 clones, 86% of them appearing once. Sequencing was done on a sample of PBMCs. These receptor sequences come from a woman in her 30s in good health and CMV-seronegative.

This sequence joins TRBV2 and TRBJ2-2; TRBD1 is a possible D gene (6 bases). V was pared by 2 bases and J by 1 base, with 8 bases between. Germline CDR1 SNHLY, CDR2 FYNNEI. This CDR3 region has 15 residues. The CDR3 DNA follows: TGTGCCAGCAGTGAAATCAGGGGGAACACCGGGGAGCTGTTTTTT. Translation: CASSEIRGNTGELFF.

J is TRBJ1-5 and V is TRBV7-9, with 7 bases lining up with TRBD1. The CDR3 extends over 15 amino acids. Trimming removed 5 bases from V and 3 bases from J; junction bases left unmatched: 7. Germline CDR1 is SEHNR and CDR2 is FQNEAQ (reference sequence). The CDR3 reads CASSEGQVDNQPQHF. CDR3 in DNA: TGTGCCAGCAGCGAAGGACAGGTAGACAATCAGCCCCAGCATTTT. Full variable domain (rest looked up from reference TRBV7-9 and TRBJ1-5): DTGVSQNPRHKITKRGQNVTFRCDPISEHNRLYWYRQTLGQGPEFLTYFQNEAQLEKSRLLSDRFSAERPKGSFSTLEIQRTEQGDSAMYLCASSEGQVDNQPQHFGDGTRLSIL.

The V gene is TRBV6-1, the J gene TRBJ2-1; TRBD2 agrees at 10 bases. Germline V gene lookup returns CDR1 MNHNS and CDR2 SASEGT. The CDR3 is made up of 15 amino acids. J gave up 4 bases and V 6 bases, and 6 bases lay outside the gene matches. The DNA of the CDR3 is TGTGCCAGCAGCTCCGGGACTAGCGTATACAATGAGCAGTTCTTC. It codes for CASSSGTSVYNEQFF.

V is TRBV12-5 and J is TRBJ1-5; D gene ambiguous. The germline CDR1 and CDR2 sequences are LGHNT and FRNRAP. The germline V and J ends were trimmed by 0 bases and 1 base, with 10 bases remaining between them. The CDR3 is made up of 16 amino acids. The DNA of the CDR3 is TGTGCTAGTGGTTTGGTACCTGGGCCCAGCAATCAGCCCCAGCATTTT. It translates to CASGLVPGPSNQPQHF.

The CDR3 is CASSYGVGNQPQHF. CDR3 nucleotide sequence: TGTGCCAGCAGTTATGGGGTGGGCAATCAGCCCCAGCATTTT. The chain combines TRBV27 with TRBJ1-5; D not resolved. Germline V gives CDR1 MNHEY, CDR2 SMNVEV (reference sequence). Deletions cut 4 bases from V and 2 bases from J, with 9 bases between. The CDR3 is made up of 14 amino acids.

The chain recombines TRBV9 with TRBJ1-3; 9 bases match TRBD1. Losses at the gene ends were 3 bases for V and 1 base for J; bases not matched to a gene: 11. Germline V gene sequence: CDR1 SGDLS, CDR2 YYNGEE. The CDR3 spans 18 residues. DNA for the CDR3: TGTGCCAGCAGCGCATATTGGGACAGGGAATCGTCTGGAAACACCATATATTTT. This codes for CASSAYWDRESSGNTIYF.

The chain is built from TRBV5-1 and TRBJ2-3, with D possibly called TRBD1 or TRBD2 (5 bases each). Germline CDR1 is SGHRS and CDR2 is YFSETQ. Trimming cost V 5 bases and J 4 bases, with 11 bases left between them. The CDR3 runs 13 residues. Written as DNA, the CDR3 is TGCGCCAGCAGGGAGAGGGGCCCAGATACGCAGTATTTT. Translated: CASRERGPDTQYF. Complete variable domain (other parts from reference TRBV5-1 and TRBJ2-3): KAGVTQTPRYLIKTRGQQVTLSCSPISGHRSVSWYQQTPGQGLQFLFEYFSETQRNKGNFPGRFSGRQFSNSRSEMNVSTLELGDSALYLCASRERGPDTQYFGPGTRLTVL.

This clone has a single count. The V call is TRBV5-6, the J call TRBJ1-1; 9 bases are a match to TRBD1. J was trimmed by 5 bases and V by 2 bases; bases with no gene match: 7. This CDR3 region has 15 residues. The germline gives CDR1 SGHDT, CDR2 YYEEEE. The CDR3: CASSLLQGARTEAFF. The CDR3 DNA reads TGTGCCAGCAGCTTACTACAGGGGGCACGGACTGAAGCTTTCTTT.

The chain links TRBV5-5 to TRBJ1-3; no definite D call. Germline V gene data show CDR1 as SGHKS and CDR2 as YYEKEE (reference sequence). The CDR3 runs to 13 residues. V was pared by 0 bases and J by 4 bases, with 5 bases between. The CDR3 nucleotides are TGTGCCAGCAGCTTGGCCGAGGGAAACACCATATATTTT. Translating gives CASSLAEGNTIYF.

In regard to this clone: Other nucleotide sequences from this sample produce the same CDR3. This chain's CDR3 is CASSLLANEQYF. In nucleotides, the CDR3 is TGTGCCAGCAGCTTACTAGCCAACGAGCAGTACTTC. The chain combines TRBV7-9 with TRBJ2-7; the D gene is possibly TRBD2 (5 bases). This CDR3 region has 12 residues. V lost 2 bases and J lost 5, with 7 bases in between. Germline V CDR1 and CDR2: SEHNR, FQNEAQ (reference sequence).

Written as DNA, the CDR3 is TGTGCCAGCTCAAGCTTGGACAGGGGACGCTACGAGCAGTACTTC. Its translation: CASSSLDRGRYEQYF. The gene calls are TRBV18 and TRBJ2-7, with TRBD1 identical over 9 bases. With 5 bases clipped from V and 3 bases from J, the junction kept 8 bases outside the gene matches. This CDR3 contains 15 residues. Germline loops: CDR1 KGHSH, CDR2 LQKENI.

V and J are TRBV4-3 and TRBJ2-7; perhaps TRBD1 as D (5 bases). Germline values: CDR1 LGHNA, CDR2 YSLEER. CDR3 size: 16 residues. V gave up 0 bases and J gave up 0 bases, with 12 bases separating them. The chain's CDR3 is CASSQDPTGPSYEQYF. CDR3 nucleotides: TGCGCCAGCAGCCAAGATCCAACAGGTCCCTCCTACGAGCAGTACTTC.

The chain employs TRBV19 and TRBJ2-7; 11 nucleotides align to TRBD2. The length of the CDR3 is 15 residues. V shed 8 bases, J shed 1 base, and the junction held 7 bases outside the gene matches. Germline-derived CDR1 and CDR2 are LNHDA and SQIVND (reference sequence). The CDR3 region is CASSPSGRTSYEQYF. DNA for the CDR3: TGTGCCAGTTCCCCTAGCGGGAGGACATCCTACGAGCAGTACTTC.

The genes are TRBV11-3 and TRBJ2-7, with D tentatively TRBD1 or TRBD2 (5 bases each). CDR1 and CDR2 (germline): SGHNT, YENEEA. This CDR3 region has 14 residues. Trimming cost V 4 bases and J 6 bases, with 16 bases left between them. The DNA of the CDR3 is TGTGCCAGCAGCTCGGGACCTTCCCTGGCCGAGCAGTACTTC. Its translation: CASSSGPSLAEQYF. The full variable domain, its missing parts supplied by reference TRBV11-3 and TRBJ2-7, is EAGVVQSPRYKIIEKKQPVAFWCNPISGHNTLYWYLQNLGQGPELLIRYENEEAVDDSQLPKDRFSAERLKGVDSTLKIQPAELGDSAVYLCASSSGPSLAEQYFGPGTRLTVT.

The rearrangement links TRBV29-1 to TRBJ2-1, with 11 bases matching TRBD1. Germline CDR1 reads SQVTM; CDR2 reads ANQGSEA. J gave up 4 bases and V 2 bases, and 4 bases lay outside the gene matches. This CDR3 contains 15 residues. In DNA, the CDR3 is TGCAGCGTTGAACCCGGGACAGGGGGATACAATGAGCAGTTCTTC. Encoded protein: CSVEPGTGGYNEQFF.